The clone carrying this T cell receptor (beta chain) appeared a few times. The antigen is undetermined. The isolated RNA, all of it, was reverse transcribed, so expressed TCRB transcripts were what got sequenced. About 4 million reads was the average for naive, central memory and regulatory T cell samples. Using immunoSEQ multiplex PCR, the repertoire was profiled, and TCRdb retains in-frame clones only, with some absent. The sample includes 120,000 or so clones, 17% seen only once; the top ten take roughly 2.6%. This entry is derived from a study of beta chain features in type 1 diabetes. Study-wide results and caveats: When Type 1 diabetes patients were examined, their TCRB CDR3s proved moderately but significantly shorter in all four CD4+ subsets.

CDR3 length equals 16 residues. Germline CDR1 SEHNR, CDR2 FQNEAQ (reference sequence). The ends were cut back, 5 bases at V and 9 bases at J, with 23 bases in the middle. Material for sequencing was central memory CD4+ T cells from blood. This rearrangement joins TRBV7-9 to TRBJ2-1; no definite D call. This TCR came from a man aged 18 to 29 with type 1 diabetes. In nucleotides, the CDR3 is TGTGCCAGCAGCCCCACCCGGGCCTCGGGCCCCGGTGAGCAGTTCTTC. It specifies CASSPTRASGPGEQFF.